Detailed here is one TCR beta chain. Authors' analysis steps: Estimated nucleated cell counts came from reference gene primer amplification. The method was immunoSEQ multiplex PCR; TCRdb's version includes in-frame clones alone and lacks a portion of them. V and J calls and clone size are those listed in that table; D and trimming were worked out from the DNA. The repertoire holds roughly 410,000 clones, with 70% to 90% as singletons. V was cut by 7 bases and J by 9 bases, with 16 bases left in between. Germline V gives CDR1 MNHEY, CDR2 SVGAGI. This CDR3 is built from 13 residues. These data originate in a study of blood T cell repertoires in COVID-19.

Sequenced: peripheral blood. The genes are TRBV6-5 and TRBJ2-1; D might be TRBD2 (6 bases). This clonotype originated in a woman between 55 and 75 years old with COVID-19, enrolled during active disease. The CDR3 region is CASKLIPGGEQFF. The CDR3 DNA is TGTGCCAGCAAACTTATCCCCGGGGGTGAGCAGTTCTTC.